This TCR beta chain was documented in a study of shared clonotypes between healthy human individuals. Study-level information: Aged 18 to 49, the donors were two women and three men.

Study-level points and caveats: Larger estimated richness was generally recorded for naive subsets relative to memory subsets.

With 1 base removed from V and 1 base from J, the gap between germline ends came to 5 bases. CDR1 is SEHNR and CDR2 is FQNEAQ in the germline V gene (reference sequence). The CDR3 has 14 amino acids. How the authors handled the data: ImmunoSEQ yielded junction-only sequences lacking quality scores, so filtering differed. Method: immunoSEQ multiplex PCR; TCRdb's copy keeps in-frame clones and lacks some. The DNA was the basis for D and trimming; V, J and clone size are from that table. This table has about 2.1 million clones, more than 85% appearing once. In regard to this clone: The antigen is undetermined.

Naive CD8 isolation took CD45RO-negative cells positively selected for CCR7 and excluded terminally differentiated effector memory CD45RA+ cells. The material sequenced was naive CD8+ T cells from PBMCs. The sequence was obtained from a man in his late teens or twenties in good health. Some clones in this sample may be carry-over from other donors' samples. The chain couples TRBV7-9 to TRBJ1-5; D not certain. The CDR3 loop reads CASSLVTSNQPQHF. CDR3 nucleotide sequence: TGTGCCAGCAGCTTAGTGACCAGCAATCAGCCCCAGCATTTT.